This entry lists 7 T cell receptor beta chains sequenced from one sample in a study of blood T cell repertoires in COVID-19. Generated by immunoSEQ multiplex PCR, the TCRdb table keeps only in-frame clones and is missing some. The sample consists of 200,000 to 300,000 clones, around 85% of them appearing once. What was sequenced was peripheral blood. The receptors here all came from a woman aged 80 or older with acute or convalescent COVID-19.

The chain couples TRBV5-1 to TRBJ2-3; 14 positions agree with TRBD2. V lost 3 bases to trimming and J lost 0 bases; unmatched junction nucleotides: 6. This CDR3 comprises 18 residues. Germline CDR1 SGHRS, CDR2 YFSETQ. CDR3 in DNA: TGCGCCAGCAGCTCGGGACTAGCGGGGGACCAAAGCACAGATACGCAGTATTTT. Residues: CASSSGLAGDQSTDTQYF.

The chain carries TRBV27 and TRBJ1-1; tentative D call: TRBD1 (5 bases). Germline V gives CDR1 MNHEY, CDR2 SMNVEV (reference sequence). The CDR3 has 17 amino acids. V was pared by 5 bases and J by 0 bases, with 19 bases between. The CDR3 here is CASSPLALRDMNTEAFF. The CDR3 bases are TGTGCCAGCAGTCCACTTGCCCTCAGGGATATGAACACTGAAGCTTTCTTT.

The chain has TRBV9 and TRBJ2-5, with D possibly matching TRBD2 (5 bases). The V end was cut by 1 base, the J end by 3 bases, with 13 bases between. From germline, CDR1 is SGDLS and CDR2 YYNGEE. The CDR3 length is 15 residues. The DNA of the CDR3 is TGTGCCAGCAGCGTAACAACTAGACCCGAAGAGACCCAGTACTTC. As protein: CASSVTTRPEETQYF.

The gene calls are TRBV19 and TRBJ2-7, with D possibly matching TRBD2 (7 bases). This CDR3 spans 15 amino acids. Trimming left V 6 bases short and J 2 bases short, with 17 bases between. Germline V CDR1 and CDR2: LNHDA, SQIVND (reference sequence). CDR3 DNA sequence: TGTGCCAGTAGGAAAGCGGGACAAGGGACCTACGAGCAGTACTTC. It yields the protein CASRKAGQGTYEQYF.

This chain joins TRBV7-9 and TRBJ2-7, with 10 bases matching TRBD2. The V gene's germline CDR1 is SEHNR and CDR2 FQNEAQ (reference sequence). The CDR3 spans 15 residues. V gave up 5 bases and J gave up 2 bases; unmatched junction bases: 6. The CDR3 DNA reads TGTGCCAGCAGCCCACCTCTAGCGGGAGCCTACGAGCAGTACTTC. Protein: CASSPPLAGAYEQYF.

The CDR3 DNA reads as TGCAGCGCTAGACAGGAAGTCTCTGGAAACACCATATATTTT. Its translation is CSARQEVSGNTIYF. This sequence joins TRBV29-1 and TRBJ1-3, with a weak D call TRBD1 (6 bases). CDR1 is SQVTM and CDR2 is ANQGSEA in the germline V gene. Trimming took off 7 bases at V and 0 bases at J, with 13 bases between the two ends. This CDR3 region has 14 residues.

V usage is TRBV7-9 and J usage is TRBJ2-5, with 10 bases aligning to TRBD2. Germline V gives CDR1 SEHNR, CDR2 FQNEAQ (reference sequence). This CDR3 is 16 amino acids long. With V trimmed by 2 bases and J by 2 bases, 5 bases remained unmatched. The CDR3 sequence is CASSLLLAGTQETQYF. In DNA, the CDR3 is TGTGCCAGCAGCTTATTACTAGCGGGAACGCAAGAGACCCAGTACTTC.